These T cell receptor beta chains were read from a single sample in a study of blood T cell repertoires in COVID-19. Sequencing was performed with immunoSEQ multiplex PCR; in TCRdb, only in-frame clones are kept and a portion is missing. The repertoire holds a few hundred thousand clones, with 75% to 90% as singletons. The sample was PBMCs or T cells enriched from blood (not recorded which). Source of these receptors: a woman aged 18-29 years in a cohort exposed to, infected with or recovered from COVID-19 (not recorded which). Both conserved end residues are part of each CDR3. D genes are given only for firm matches. Not every row has a clone size; where given, it reads once, few, many or a size class.

j_call | clone_size | d_call | v_call | cdr3_aa | cdr3_nt
TRBJ2-1 | - | TRBD2 | TRBV4-2 | CASSQEPGGSSYNEQFF | TGTGCCAGCAGCCAAGAACCCGGCGGGAGCTCCTACAATGAGCAGTTCTTC
TRBJ2-2 | - | - | TRBV5-1 | CASSLSEISPGELFF | TGCGCCAGCAGCTTGTCGGAGATCAGTCCCGGGGAGCTGTTTTTT
TRBJ2-7 | - | - | TRBV21-1 | CASSKARQGKANEQYF | TGTGCCAGCAGCAAAGCCAGACAGGGTAAAGCAAACGAGCAGTACTTC
TRBJ2-7 | - | - | TRBV5-5 | CASSLGQASYEQYF | TGTGCCAGCAGCTTGGGGCAGGCCTCCTACGAGCAGTACTTC
TRBJ2-7 | - | - | TRBV9 | CASSTPPLYEQYF | TGTGCCAGCAGCACTCCCCCCCTCTACGAGCAGTACTTC
TRBJ1-2 | - | - | TRBV5-1 | CASSIQGNYGYTF | TGCGCCAGCAGCATCCAGGGTAACTATGGCTACACCTTC
TRBJ2-7 | - | - | TRBV21-1 | CASSKMSVGGTSYEQYF | TGTGCCAGCAGCAAAATGAGTGTTGGCGGCACATCCTACGAGCAGTACTTC
TRBJ2-6 | - | - | TRBV30 | CAWRRDSGANVLTF | TGTGCCTGGAGGCGGGACTCTGGGGCCAACGTCCTGACTTTC
TRBJ1-1 | - | - | TRBV7-8 | CASSLASKSDTEAFF | TGTGCCAGCAGCTTAGCGAGCAAGTCGGACACTGAAGCTTTCTTT
TRBJ1-1 | once | - | TRBV7-9 | CASSGRSENTEAFF | TGTGCCAGCTCGGGAAGGAGCGAGAACACTGAAGCTTTCTTT
TRBJ1-1 | - | - | TRBV24-1 | CATSDGRAAEAFF | TGTGCCACCAGTGATGGGAGGGCTGCAGAAGCTTTCTTT
TRBJ2-2 | - | TRBD2 | TRBV11-2 | CASSLELAGGRTNTGELFF | TGTGCCAGCAGCTTAGAATTAGCGGGAGGGCGAACGAACACCGGGGAGCTGTTTTTT
TRBJ1-5 | - | TRBD1 | TRBV5-8 | CASSFDRGINQPQHF | TGTGCCAGCAGCTTCGACAGGGGTATTAATCAGCCCCAGCATTTT
TRBJ2-2 | - | - | TRBV5-1 | CASSPDSNTGELFF | TGCGCCAGCAGCCCGGACTCGAACACCGGGGAGCTGTTTTTT
TRBJ1-3 | - | - | TRBV19 | CASSIVDSSGNTIYF | TGTGCCAGTAGTATAGTTGACAGCTCTGGAAACACCATATATTTT
TRBJ2-7 | - | - | TRBV11-3 | CASSLDYGSPYEQYF | TGTGCCAGCAGCTTAGATTACGGGAGCCCCTACGAGCAGTACTTC
TRBJ2-3 | - | TRBD2 | TRBV2 | CASSEVAAGAGDTQYF | TGTGCCAGCAGTGAAGTAGCAGCGGGGGCCGGGGATACGCAGTATTTT
TRBJ1-1 | - | TRBD1 | TRBV18 | CASSPGDRNTEAFF | TGTGCCAGCTCACCAGGGGACAGGAACACTGAAGCTTTCTTT
TRBJ2-1 | - | - | TRBV2 | CASSDVGSRDEQFF | TGTGCCAGCAGTGATGTTGGGAGTAGAGATGAGCAGTTCTTC
TRBJ2-2 | - | TRBD2 | TRBV23-1 | CASSHPGTSGIGELFF | TGCGCCAGCAGTCACCCGGGGACTAGCGGGATCGGGGAGCTGTTTTTT
TRBJ1-2 | - | - | TRBV9 | CASSVGTVASGYTF | TGTGCCAGCAGCGTAGGTACGGTCGCCTCTGGCTACACCTTC
TRBJ2-1 | - | TRBD2 | TRBV7-8 | CASSLLPGGQENEQFF | TGTGCCAGCAGCCTCCTCCCGGGGGGGCAAGAAAATGAGCAGTTCTTC
TRBJ2-3 | - | TRBD2 | TRBV12-3/TRBV12-4 | CASSLTRLAGHLF | TGTGCCAGCAGTTTAACCCGACTAGCGGGACACCTTTTT
TRBJ2-2 | - | - | TRBV7-8 | CASSPQGGELFF | TGTGCCAGCAGCCCCCAGGGAGGGGAGCTGTTTTTT
TRBJ2-1 | - | - | TRBV18 | CASSPLASYNEQFF | TGTGCCAGCTCACCCCTGGCTAGTTACAATGAGCAGTTCTTC
TRBJ1-6 | - | TRBD1 | TRBV2 | CASSRRQGINSPLHF | TGTGCCAGCAGTAGAAGACAGGGGATTAATTCACCCCTCCACTTT
TRBJ1-1 | - | - | TRBV7-9 | CASSFLVNTEAFF | TGTGCCAGCAGCTTTTTAGTGAACACTGAAGCTTTCTTT
TRBJ2-1 | once | TRBD2 | TRBV7-9 | CASSLRGGVTYNEQFF | TGTGCCAGCAGCTTACGGGGGGGAGTAACCTACAATGAGCAGTTCTTC
TRBJ2-1 | - | TRBD2 | TRBV11-2 | CASSPGLAGYNEQFF | TGTGCCAGCAGCCCGGGACTAGCGGGCTACAATGAGCAGTTCTTC
TRBJ1-5 | - | - | TRBV3-1/TRBV3-2 | CASSQVGGNQPQHF | TGTGCCAGCAGCCAAGTGGGCGGCAATCAGCCCCAGCATTTT
TRBJ2-5 | - | TRBD2 | TRBV4-2 | CASSPGLAGGETQYF | TGTGCCAGCAGCCCGGGACTAGCGGGAGGGGAGACCCAGTACTTC
TRBJ2-7 | - | TRBD1 | TRBV28 | CASRAAGGQESYEQYF | TGTGCCAGCAGGGCTGCGGGTGGACAGGAGTCTTACGAGCAGTACTTC
TRBJ1-5 | - | TRBD1 | TRBV28 | CASIRGLNQPQHF | TGTGCCAGCATTAGGGGGCTCAATCAGCCCCAGCATTTT
TRBJ2-3 | - | - | TRBV30 | CAWSVGDYHTQYF | TGTGCCTGGAGTGTCGGGGATTACCATACGCAGTATTTT
TRBJ2-5 | - | TRBD2 | TRBV29-1 | CSVEGGEETQYF | TGCAGCGTTGAGGGGGGGGAGGAGACCCAGTACTTC
TRBJ1-1 | - | - | TRBV25-1 | CASSESQRYTEAFF | TGTGCCAGCAGTGAATCACAGCGGTACACTGAAGCCTTCTTT
TRBJ2-5 | - | - | TRBV18 | CASSPSSLRGGSSETQYF | TGTGCCAGCTCACCTTCTTCCCTCAGGGGAGGGTCTAGCGAGACCCAGTACTTC
TRBJ1-1 | - | TRBD1 | TRBV29-1 | CSVEGQGKKEAFF | TGCAGCGTTGAAGGACAGGGCAAGAAAGAAGCTTTCTTT
TRBJ1-6 | - | TRBD1 | TRBV27 | CASSPGTGNSPLHF | TGTGCCAGCAGTCCGGGGACAGGGAATTCACCCCTCCACTTT
TRBJ2-2 | - | TRBD2 | TRBV6-1 | CASSEEAGGTGELFF | TGTGCCAGCAGTGAAGAGGCGGGAGGGACCGGGGAGCTGTTTTTT
TRBJ1-2 | - | TRBD1 | TRBV19 | CASSPRDRGRNGYTF | TGTGCCAGTAGTCCGCGGGACAGGGGGCGAAATGGCTACACCTTC
TRBJ2-7 | - | TRBD2 | TRBV4-1 | CASSLVAGPRYF | TGCGCCAGCAGTCTAGTAGCGGGGCCCCGTTACTTC
TRBJ1-2 | - | - | TRBV6-2/TRBV6-3 | CASSYDPWSGYTF | TGTGCCAGCAGTTACGATCCCTGGAGTGGCTACACCTTC
TRBJ1-1 | - | - | TRBV30 | CASLLSAGTEAFF | TGTGCCTCCCTCCTGTCGGCAGGGACTGAAGCTTTCTTT
TRBJ2-7 | few | TRBD2 | TRBV7-8 | CASSLGLAAYEQYF | TGTGCCAGCAGCTTAGGACTAGCGGCCTACGAGCAGTACTTC
TRBJ1-4 | - | - | TRBV4-2 | CASSQDLGRAGEKLFF | TGTGCCAGCAGCCAAGACCTCGGCAGGGCTGGGGAAAAACTGTTTTTT
TRBJ1-4 | - | TRBD1 | TRBV6-5 | CASSRGQGLGEKLFF | TGTGCCAGCAGTAGGGGACAGGGACTAGGTGAAAAACTGTTTTTT
TRBJ2-7 | - | TRBD1 | TRBV19 | CASSMRGQDSYEQYF | TGTGCCAGTAGTATGAGGGGGCAGGACTCCTACGAGCAGTACTTC
TRBJ1-1 | - | TRBD1 | TRBV6-6 | CASSTGTGVVAFF | TGTGCCAGCAGTACCGGGACAGGGGTGGTAGCTTTCTTT
TRBJ2-1 | - | - | TRBV11-2 | CASSPPPGGFKQFF | TGTGCCAGCAGCCCCCCGCCAGGTGGCTTCAAGCAGTTCTTC
TRBJ2-1 | - | - | TRBV7-2 | CASSLRAGRNEQFF | TGTGCCAGCAGCTTAAGGGCAGGGCGGAATGAGCAGTTCTTC
TRBJ1-4 | - | - | TRBV28 | CASRQGGTNEKLFF | TGTGCCAGCAGGCAGGGTGGCACTAATGAAAAACTGTTTTTT